A single sample gave rise to the 8 T cell receptor beta chains below, sequenced in a study of T-cell reconstitution after alpha-beta-depleted transplantation in children. Library preparation (for TCRbeta) was performed with unique molecular identifiers. Via MiXCR, TCRdb re-called the PCR reads, giving one row per CDR3 protein. Altogether approximately 390,000 distinct CDR3 sequences are present, 11% being singletons, with the ten largest covering roughly 6%. This material consisted of PBMCs from the stem cell graft donor, taken from the stem cell graft. These TCRs come from a human donor who donated a stem cell graft to a child with acute myeloid leukemia.

The chain links TRBV2 to TRBJ1-6; D not certain. The CDR3 runs 16 residues. The V gene lost 5 bases and the J gene lost 6 bases, with 17 bases spanning the gap. Germline CDR1 SNHLY, CDR2 FYNNEI. DNA for the CDR3: TGTGCCAGCAGTTCGTCGAGGAGAAACAGTAATTCACCCCTCCACTTT. Protein product: CASSSSRRNSNSPLHF.

The genes are TRBV20-1 and TRBJ2-6; unclear D gene. The germline CDR1 and CDR2 sequences are DFQATT and SNEGSKA (reference sequence). Trimming took off 5 bases at V and 0 bases at J, with 14 bases between the two ends. This CDR3 is built from 16 residues. The CDR3 sequence: CSAFRPGFSGANVLTF. CDR3 DNA: TGCAGTGCTTTCCGACCTGGATTCTCTGGGGCCAACGTCCTGACTTTC.

This clonotype showed up just a few times. This chain uses TRBV20-1 with TRBJ1-5; TRBD1 matches at 8 bases. V gave up 6 bases and J gave up 2 bases; unmatched junction bases: 3. The length of the CDR3 is 13 residues. Looked up from germline, CDR1 is DFQATT and CDR2 is SNEGSKA (reference sequence). CDR3 region: CSATTGGNQPQHF. CDR3 DNA sequence: TGCAGTGCCACGACAGGGGGCAATCAGCCCCAGCATTTT.

In its sample, this clonotype was seen a few times. The gene calls are TRBV27 and TRBJ2-7, with D maybe TRBD1 (5 bases). Germline V gene sequence: CDR1 MNHEY, CDR2 SMNVEV (reference sequence). V was shortened by 6 bases and J by 3 bases, with 12 bases between the two germline ends. The length of the CDR3 is 13 residues. The CDR3 DNA is TGTGCCAGCAGCCGAAGACAGCGCTACGAGCAGTACTTC. Translated, it gives CASSRRQRYEQYF.

The chain recombines TRBV20-1 with TRBJ1-5; D not resolved. Looked up from germline, CDR1 is DFQATT and CDR2 is SNEGSKA (reference sequence). Trimming left V 1 base short and J 9 bases short, with 13 bases between. This CDR3 region has 13 residues. This CDR3 reads CSARGWAEGPQHF. CDR3 bases: TGCAGTGCTAGAGGCTGGGCGGAGGGGCCCCAGCATTTT.

This clonotype was observed many times. V gene TRBV10-3 combines with J gene TRBJ1-1, with 8 nucleotides matching TRBD1. The CDR3 loop spans 14 amino acids. The J segment lost 1 base and the V segment lost 2 bases, leaving 0 bases of the junction unmatched. CDR1 is ENHRY, CDR2 SYGVKD, per germline. This CDR3 is CAISEGQGNTEAFF. CDR3 coding DNA: TGTGCCATCAGTGAGGGACAGGGGAACACTGAAGCTTTCTTT.

This clonotype was recorded at least ten times. The CDR3 DNA reads as TGTGCCAGCAGCATAGCGGGAGCCTACAATGAGCAGTTCTTC. Translation: CASSIAGAYNEQFF. The chain couples TRBV7-3 to TRBJ2-1; 9 bases are a match to TRBD2. Unmatched junction bases numbered 1, after V lost 5 bases and J lost 2 bases. The CDR3 runs to 14 residues. From germline, CDR1 is SGHTA and CDR2 FQGTGA.

J is TRBJ1-4 and V is TRBV20-1; tentative D call: TRBD1 (5 bases). Looked up from germline, CDR1 is DFQATT and CDR2 is SNEGSKA (reference sequence). There are 16 residues in the CDR3. Trimming took off 1 base at V and 0 bases at J, with 12 bases between the two ends. In DNA form, the CDR3 reads TGCAGTGCTAGAGTGGGACCGGGGTCAACTAATGAAAAACTGTTTTTT. Translation gives CSARVGPGSTNEKLFF.